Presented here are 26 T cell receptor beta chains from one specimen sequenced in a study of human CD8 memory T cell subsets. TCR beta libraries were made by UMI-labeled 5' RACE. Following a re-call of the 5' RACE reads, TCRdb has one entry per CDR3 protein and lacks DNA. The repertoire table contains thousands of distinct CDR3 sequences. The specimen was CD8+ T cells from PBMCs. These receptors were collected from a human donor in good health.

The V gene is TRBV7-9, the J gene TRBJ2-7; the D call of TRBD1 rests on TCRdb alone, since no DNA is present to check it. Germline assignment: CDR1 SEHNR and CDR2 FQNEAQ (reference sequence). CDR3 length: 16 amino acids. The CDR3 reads CASSLPGDRAPYEQYF.

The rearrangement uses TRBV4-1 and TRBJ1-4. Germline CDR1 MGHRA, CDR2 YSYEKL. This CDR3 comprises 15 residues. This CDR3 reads CASSQKGKSSEKLFF.

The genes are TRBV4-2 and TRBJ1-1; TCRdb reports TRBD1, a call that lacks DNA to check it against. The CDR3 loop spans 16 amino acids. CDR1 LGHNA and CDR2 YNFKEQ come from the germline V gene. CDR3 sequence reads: CASSRLRTGEGTEAFF.

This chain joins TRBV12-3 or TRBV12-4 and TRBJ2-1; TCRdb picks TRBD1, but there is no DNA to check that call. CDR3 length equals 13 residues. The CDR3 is CASSVGGFNEQFF.

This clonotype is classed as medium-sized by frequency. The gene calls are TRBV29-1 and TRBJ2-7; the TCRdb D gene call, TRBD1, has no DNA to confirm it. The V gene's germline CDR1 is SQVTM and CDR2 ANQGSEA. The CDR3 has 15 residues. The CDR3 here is CSVEDPDQDNYEQYF.

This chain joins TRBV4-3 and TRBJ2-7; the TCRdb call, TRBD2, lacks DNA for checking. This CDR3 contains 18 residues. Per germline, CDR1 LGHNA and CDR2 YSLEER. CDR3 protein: CASSQDRGTSGVFYEQYF.

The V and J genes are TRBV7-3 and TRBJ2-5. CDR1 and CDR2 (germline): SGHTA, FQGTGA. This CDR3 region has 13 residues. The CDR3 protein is CASSLIPTETQYF. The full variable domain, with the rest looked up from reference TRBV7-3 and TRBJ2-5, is GAGVSQTPSNKVTEKGKYVELRCDPISGHTALYWYRQSLGQGPEFLIYFQGTGAADDSGLPNDRFFAVRPEGSVSTLKIQRTERGDSAVYLCASSLIPTETQYFGPGTRLLVL.

The CDR3 sequence: CASSDLLDNEQFF. This chain joins TRBV2 and TRBJ2-1. Germline V gene lookup returns CDR1 SNHLY and CDR2 FYNNEI. The CDR3 is 13 residues long.

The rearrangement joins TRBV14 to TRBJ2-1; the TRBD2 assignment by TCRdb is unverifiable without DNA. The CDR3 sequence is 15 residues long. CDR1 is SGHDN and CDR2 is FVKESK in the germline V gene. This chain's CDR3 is CASSPTSGGFNEQFF.

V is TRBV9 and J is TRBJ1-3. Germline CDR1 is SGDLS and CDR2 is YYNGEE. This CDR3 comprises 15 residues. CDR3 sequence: CASSVGSGTGNTIYF.

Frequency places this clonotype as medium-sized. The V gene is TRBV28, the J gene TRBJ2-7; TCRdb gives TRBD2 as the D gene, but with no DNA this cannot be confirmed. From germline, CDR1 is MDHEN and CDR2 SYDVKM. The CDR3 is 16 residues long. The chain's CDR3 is CASSFPGTSGPYEQYF.

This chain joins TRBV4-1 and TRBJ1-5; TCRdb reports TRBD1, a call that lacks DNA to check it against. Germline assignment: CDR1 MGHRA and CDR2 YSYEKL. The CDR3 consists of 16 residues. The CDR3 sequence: CASSQERQGAGQPQHF.

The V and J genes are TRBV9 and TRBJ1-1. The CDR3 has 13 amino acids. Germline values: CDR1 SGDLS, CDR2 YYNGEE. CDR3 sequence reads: CASSPTPYTEAFF.

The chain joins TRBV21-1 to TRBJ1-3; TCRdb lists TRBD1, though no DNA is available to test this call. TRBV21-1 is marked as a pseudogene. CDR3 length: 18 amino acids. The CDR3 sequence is CASSKDVCKGADRNTIYF.

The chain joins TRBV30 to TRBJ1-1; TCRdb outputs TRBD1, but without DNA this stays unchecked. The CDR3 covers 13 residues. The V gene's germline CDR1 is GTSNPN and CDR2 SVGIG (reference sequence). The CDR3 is CAWSVAGVTEAFF.

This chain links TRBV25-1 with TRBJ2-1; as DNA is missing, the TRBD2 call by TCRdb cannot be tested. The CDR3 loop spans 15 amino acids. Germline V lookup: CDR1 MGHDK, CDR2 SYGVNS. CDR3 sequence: CASRPLAGENNEQFF.

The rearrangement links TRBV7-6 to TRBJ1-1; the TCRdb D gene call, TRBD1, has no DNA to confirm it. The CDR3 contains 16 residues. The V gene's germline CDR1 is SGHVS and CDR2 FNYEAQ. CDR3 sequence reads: CASSLRPGQGDAEAFF.

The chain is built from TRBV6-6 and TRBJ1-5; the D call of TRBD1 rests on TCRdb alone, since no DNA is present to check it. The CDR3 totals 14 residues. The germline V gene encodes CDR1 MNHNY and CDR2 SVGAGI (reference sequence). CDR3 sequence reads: CASSPTGPHQPQHF.

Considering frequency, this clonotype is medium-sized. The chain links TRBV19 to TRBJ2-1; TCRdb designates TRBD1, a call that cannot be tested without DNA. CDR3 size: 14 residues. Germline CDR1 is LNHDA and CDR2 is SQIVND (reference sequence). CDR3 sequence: CASSFGQAYNEQFF.

The chain's CDR3 is CASSWMTADTDTQYF. This chain uses TRBV5-1 with TRBJ2-3; with no DNA, the TCRdb D assignment of TRBD1 cannot be verified. CDR1 and CDR2 (germline): SGHRS, YFSETQ. This CDR3 has 15 amino acids.

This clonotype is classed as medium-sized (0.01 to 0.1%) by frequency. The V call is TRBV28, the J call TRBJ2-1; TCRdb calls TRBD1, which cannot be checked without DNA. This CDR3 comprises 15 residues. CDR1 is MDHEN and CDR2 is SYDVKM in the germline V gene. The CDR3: CASSLQREGVNEQFF. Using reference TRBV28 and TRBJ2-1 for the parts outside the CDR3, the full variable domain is DVKVTQSSRYLVKRTGEKVFLECVQDMDHENMFWYRQDPGLGLRLIYFSYDVKMKEKGDIPEGYSVSREKKERFSLILESASTNQTSMYLCASSLQREGVNEQFFGPGTRLTVL.

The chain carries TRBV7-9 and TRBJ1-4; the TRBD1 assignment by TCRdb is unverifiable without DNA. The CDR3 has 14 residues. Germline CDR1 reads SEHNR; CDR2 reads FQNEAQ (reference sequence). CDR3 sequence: CASSSSGGDEKLFF.

The CDR3 sequence is CASLGQGRGEQFF. The chain carries TRBV2 and TRBJ2-1; TCRdb outputs TRBD1, but without DNA this stays unchecked. Germline assignment: CDR1 SNHLY and CDR2 FYNNEI. The length of the CDR3 is 13 residues.

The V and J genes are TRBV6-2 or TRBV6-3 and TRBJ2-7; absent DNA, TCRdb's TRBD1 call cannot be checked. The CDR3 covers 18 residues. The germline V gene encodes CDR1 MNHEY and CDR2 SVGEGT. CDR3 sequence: CASSRPPFAGGRSYEQYF.

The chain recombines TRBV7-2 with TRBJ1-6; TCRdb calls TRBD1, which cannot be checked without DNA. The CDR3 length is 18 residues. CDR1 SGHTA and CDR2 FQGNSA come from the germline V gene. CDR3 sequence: CASTPRRPGSSYNSPLHF.

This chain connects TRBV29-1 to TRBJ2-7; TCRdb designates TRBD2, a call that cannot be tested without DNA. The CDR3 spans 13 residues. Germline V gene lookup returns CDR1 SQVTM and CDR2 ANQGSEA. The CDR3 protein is CSVERAGNYEQYF.